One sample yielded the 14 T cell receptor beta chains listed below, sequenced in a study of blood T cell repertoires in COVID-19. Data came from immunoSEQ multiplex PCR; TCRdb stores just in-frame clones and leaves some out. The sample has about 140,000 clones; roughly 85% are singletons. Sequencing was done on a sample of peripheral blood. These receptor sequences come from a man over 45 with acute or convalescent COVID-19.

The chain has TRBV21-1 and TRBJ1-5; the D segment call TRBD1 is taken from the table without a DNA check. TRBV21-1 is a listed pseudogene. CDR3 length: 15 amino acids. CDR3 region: CASSKEGQGNQPQHF. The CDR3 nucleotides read TGTGCCAGCAGCAAAGAGGGACAGGGCAATCAGCCCCAGCATTTT.

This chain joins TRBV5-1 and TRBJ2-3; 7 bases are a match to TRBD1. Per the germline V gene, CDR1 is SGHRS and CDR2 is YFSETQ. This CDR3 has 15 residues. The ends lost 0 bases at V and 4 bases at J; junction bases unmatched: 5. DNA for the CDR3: TGCGCCAGCAGCTTGGGGGACAGAGGCGCAGATACGCAGTATTTT. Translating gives CASSLGDRGADTQYF. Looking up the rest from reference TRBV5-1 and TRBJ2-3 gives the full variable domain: KAGVTQTPRYLIKTRGQQVTLSCSPISGHRSVSWYQQTPGQGLQFLFEYFSETQRNKGNFPGRFSGRQFSNSRSEMNVSTLELGDSALYLCASSLGDRGADTQYFGPGTRLTVL.

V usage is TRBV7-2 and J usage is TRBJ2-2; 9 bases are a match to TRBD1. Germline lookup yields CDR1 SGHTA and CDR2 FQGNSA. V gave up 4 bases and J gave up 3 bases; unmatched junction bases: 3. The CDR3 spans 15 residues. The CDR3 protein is CASSSRTGDTGELFF. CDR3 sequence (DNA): TGTGCCAGCAGCTCCAGGACAGGGGACACCGGGGAGCTGTTTTTT. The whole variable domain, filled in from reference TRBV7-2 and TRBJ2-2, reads GAGVSQSPSNKVTEKGKDVELRCDPISGHTALYWYRQSLGQGLEFLIYFQGNSAPDKSGLPSDRFSAERTGGSVSTLTIQRTQQEDSAVYLCASSSRTGDTGELFFGEGSRLTVL.

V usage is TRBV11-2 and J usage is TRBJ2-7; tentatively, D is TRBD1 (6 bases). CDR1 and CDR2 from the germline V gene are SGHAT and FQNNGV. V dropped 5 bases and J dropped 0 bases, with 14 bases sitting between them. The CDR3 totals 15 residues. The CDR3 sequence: CASSRDRPSSYEQYF. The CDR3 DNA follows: TGTGCCAGCAGCCGAGACAGGCCAAGCTCCTACGAGCAGTACTTC.

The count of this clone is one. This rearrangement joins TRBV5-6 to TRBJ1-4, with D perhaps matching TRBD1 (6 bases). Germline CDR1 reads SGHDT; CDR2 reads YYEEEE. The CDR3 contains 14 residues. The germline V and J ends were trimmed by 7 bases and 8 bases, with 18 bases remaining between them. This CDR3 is CASGFGTNDEKLFF. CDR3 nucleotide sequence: TGTGCCAGCGGGTTCGGGACAAATGACGAAAAACTGTTTTTT.

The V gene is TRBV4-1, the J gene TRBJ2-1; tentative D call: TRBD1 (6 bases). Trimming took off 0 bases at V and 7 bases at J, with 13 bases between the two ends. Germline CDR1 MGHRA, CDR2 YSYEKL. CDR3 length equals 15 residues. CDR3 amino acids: CASSQDEQGHNEQFF. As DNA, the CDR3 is TGCGCCAGCAGCCAAGATGAACAGGGCCATAATGAGCAGTTCTTC.

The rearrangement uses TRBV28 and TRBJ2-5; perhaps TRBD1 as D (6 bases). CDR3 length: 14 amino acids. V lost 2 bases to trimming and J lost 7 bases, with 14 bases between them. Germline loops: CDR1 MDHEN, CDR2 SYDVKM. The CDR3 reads CASSLPVWGPTQYF. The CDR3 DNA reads TGTGCCAGCAGTTTACCCGTTTGGGGGCCGACCCAGTACTTC.

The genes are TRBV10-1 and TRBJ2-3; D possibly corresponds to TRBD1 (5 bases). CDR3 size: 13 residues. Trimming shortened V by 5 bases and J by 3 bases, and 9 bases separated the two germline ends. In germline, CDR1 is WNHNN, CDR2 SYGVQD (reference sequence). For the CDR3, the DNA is TGCGCCAGCAGTCATCAGGGAACAGATACGCAGTATTTT. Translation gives CASSHQGTDTQYF.

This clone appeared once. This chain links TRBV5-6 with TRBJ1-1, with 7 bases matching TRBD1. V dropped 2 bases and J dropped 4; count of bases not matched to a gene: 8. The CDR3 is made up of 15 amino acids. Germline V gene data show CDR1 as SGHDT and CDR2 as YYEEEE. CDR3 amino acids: CASSFYDREGTEAFF. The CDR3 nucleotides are TGTGCCAGCAGCTTCTATGACAGGGAAGGCACTGAAGCTTTCTTT.

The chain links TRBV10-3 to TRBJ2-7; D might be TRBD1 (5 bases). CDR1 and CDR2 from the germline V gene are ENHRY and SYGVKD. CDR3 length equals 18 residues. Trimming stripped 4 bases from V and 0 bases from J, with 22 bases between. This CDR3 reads CAISASQGGSGSSYEQYF. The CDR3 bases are TGTGCCATCAGTGCCTCTCAGGGCGGCTCGGGCAGCTCCTACGAGCAGTACTTC.

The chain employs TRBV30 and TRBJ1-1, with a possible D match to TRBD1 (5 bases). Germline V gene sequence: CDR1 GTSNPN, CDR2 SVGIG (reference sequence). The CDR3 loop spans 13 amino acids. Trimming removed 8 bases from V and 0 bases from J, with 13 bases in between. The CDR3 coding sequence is TGTGCCCTCAACGGGGGGGTGAACACTGAAGCTTTCTTT. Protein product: CALNGGVNTEAFF. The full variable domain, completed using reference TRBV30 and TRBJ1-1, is SQTIHQWPATLVQPVGSPLSLECTVEGTSNPNLYWYRQAAGRGLQLLFYSVGIGQISSEVPQNLSASRPQDRQFILSSKKLLLSDSGFYLCALNGGVNTEAFFGQGTRLTVV.

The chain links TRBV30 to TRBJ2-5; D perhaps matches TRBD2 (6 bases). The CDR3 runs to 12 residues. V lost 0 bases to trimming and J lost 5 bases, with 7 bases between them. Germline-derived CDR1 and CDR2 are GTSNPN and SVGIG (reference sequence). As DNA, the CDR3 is TGTGCCTGGAGTGTGGGGAGGGAGACCCAGTACTTC. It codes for CAWSVGRETQYF.

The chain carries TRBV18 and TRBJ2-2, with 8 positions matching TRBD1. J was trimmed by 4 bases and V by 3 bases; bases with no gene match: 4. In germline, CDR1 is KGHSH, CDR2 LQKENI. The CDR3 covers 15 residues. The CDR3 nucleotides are TGTGCCAGCTCACCCCCGGGACAGGCCACCGGGGAGCTGTTTTTT. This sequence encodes CASSPPGQATGELFF.

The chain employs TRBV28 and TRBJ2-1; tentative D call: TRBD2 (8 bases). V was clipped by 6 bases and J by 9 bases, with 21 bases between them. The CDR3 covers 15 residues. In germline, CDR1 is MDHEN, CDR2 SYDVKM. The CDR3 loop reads CASSLGGGRFGEQFF. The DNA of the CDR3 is TGTGCCAGCAGCCTAGGGGGCGGGAGGTTTGGTGAGCAGTTCTTC.